The entry that follows covers one TCR beta chain sequence. No antigen is known for it. PCR was performed using 60 Vbeta and 13 Jbeta primers. Only in-frame clones appear in the TCRdb table, and some are missing; sequencing was by immunoSEQ multiplex PCR. The sample carries more than 50,000 clones, around 72% recorded once. These data originate in a study of cytomegalovirus exposure and HLA in healthy donors. Study-level results: A later analysis associated 15,000 or so TCR beta sequences with HLA alleles at a 0.05 false discovery rate. Specificity of a few CMV-associated chains for CMV antigens was verified in vitro.

CDR1 is SGHRS, CDR2 YFSETQ, per germline. V was cut by 5 bases and J by 4 bases, with 16 bases left in between. The CDR3 length is 15 residues. This TCR was sampled from a woman in her 50s in good health and CMV-seropositive. The gene calls are TRBV5-1 and TRBJ2-1, with a tentative D call TRBD1 (5 bases). The source material was PBMCs. The CDR3 here is CASRLTVRNYNEQFF. CDR3 in DNA: TGCGCCAGCAGGCTGACAGTGAGAAATTACAATGAGCAGTTCTTC. The complete variable domain, with remaining parts taken from reference TRBV5-1 and TRBJ2-1, reads KAGVTQTPRYLIKTRGQQVTLSCSPISGHRSVSWYQQTPGQGLQFLFEYFSETQRNKGNFPGRFSGRQFSNSRSEMNVSTLELGDSALYLCASRLTVRNYNEQFFGPGTRLTVL.